This T cell receptor (beta chain) stems from a study of CD8+CD57+ T cells in acquired aplastic anemia. Study background: Roughly 3.2 ug was the average amount of DNA from sorted CD4+ and CD8+ cells.

Template material for TCR beta VDJ and CDR3 profiling consisted of genomic DNA. TCRdb passed the reads through MiXCR, listing each CDR3 protein once. The table lists 400,000 to 450,000 distinct CDR3 sequences, about two thirds of them singletons, with around 4% in the top ten. Per germline, CDR1 ENHRY and CDR2 SYGVKD. This CDR3 is built from 14 residues. The V gene end was trimmed by 5 bases and the J gene end by 14 bases; junction bases not matched to a gene: 10. Study-wide results and caveats: In CD8+ cells, Simpson's diversity showed no significant difference between patients and controls.

As for this clonotype: Its antigen remains unidentified.

Sequencing was performed on sorted CD4+, CD8+, or CD8+CD57+ T cells (not recorded which) from PBMCs. J is TRBJ2-1 and V is TRBV10-3; 12 bases are a match to TRBD1. This sequence originates from a human donor in good health, serving as a control. The CDR3 DNA sequence: TGTGCCATCAGTTACGGGACAGGGGGCGAGGGGAAGTTCTTC. Its protein is CAISYGTGGEGKFF.